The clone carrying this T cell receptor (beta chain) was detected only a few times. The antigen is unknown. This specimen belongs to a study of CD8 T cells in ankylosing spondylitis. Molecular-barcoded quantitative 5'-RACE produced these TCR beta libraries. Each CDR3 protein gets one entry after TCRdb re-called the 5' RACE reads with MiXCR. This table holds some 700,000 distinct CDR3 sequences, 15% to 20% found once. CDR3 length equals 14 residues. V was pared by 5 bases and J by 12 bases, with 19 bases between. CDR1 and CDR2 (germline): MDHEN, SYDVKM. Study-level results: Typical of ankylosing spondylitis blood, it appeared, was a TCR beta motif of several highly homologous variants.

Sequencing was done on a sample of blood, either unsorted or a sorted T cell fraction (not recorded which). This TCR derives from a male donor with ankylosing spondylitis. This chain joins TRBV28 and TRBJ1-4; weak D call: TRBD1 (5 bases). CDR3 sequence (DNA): TGTGCCAGCAGTGTGACAGAGATGGGACCCCAACTGTTTTTT. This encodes CASSVTEMGPQLFF.